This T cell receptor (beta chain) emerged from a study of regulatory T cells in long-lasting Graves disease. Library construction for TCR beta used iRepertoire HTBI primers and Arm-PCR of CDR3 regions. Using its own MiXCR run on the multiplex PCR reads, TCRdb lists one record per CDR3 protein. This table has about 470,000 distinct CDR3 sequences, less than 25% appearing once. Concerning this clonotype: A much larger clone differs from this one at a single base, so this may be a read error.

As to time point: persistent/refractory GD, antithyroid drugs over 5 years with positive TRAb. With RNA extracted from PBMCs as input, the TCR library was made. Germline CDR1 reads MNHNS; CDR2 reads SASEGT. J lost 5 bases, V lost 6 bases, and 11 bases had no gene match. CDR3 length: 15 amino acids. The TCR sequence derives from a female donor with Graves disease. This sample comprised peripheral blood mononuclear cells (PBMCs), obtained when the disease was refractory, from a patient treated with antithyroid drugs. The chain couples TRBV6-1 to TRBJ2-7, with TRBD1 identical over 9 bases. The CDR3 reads CASRPGGQGRNEQYF. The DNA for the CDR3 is TGTGCCAGCAGGCCTGGCGGACAGGGGAGGAACGAGCAGTACTTC.